The 6 T cell receptor beta chains in this list originate from one sample, sequenced in a study of early stage breast cancer tumors. Method: immunoSEQ multiplex PCR; TCRdb's copy keeps in-frame clones and lacks some. In the table there are some 48,000 clones, roughly 84% of which are singletons. The sequenced sample was blood. The receptor set was obtained from a person aged 45-65 years with breast cancer.

This clone was found a few times. The genes are TRBV14 and TRBJ1-6; D remains unclear. Germline V gene sequence: CDR1 SGHDN, CDR2 FVKESK. Deletions cut 4 bases from V and 7 bases from J, with 26 bases between. The CDR3 runs 19 residues. The CDR3 DNA sequence: TGTGCCAGCAGCCGGAACACCGAAGTCGGGGTGATGGTAAATTCACCCCTCCACTTT. Its protein is CASSRNTEVGVMVNSPLHF.

The CDR3 loop is CASSLGSVSSYEQYF. The CDR3 DNA sequence: TGCGCCAGCAGCTTGGGTTCGGTCAGCTCCTACGAGCAGTACTTC. The chain links TRBV5-1 to TRBJ2-7; no firm D call. CDR3 length: 15 amino acids. V lost 0 bases, J lost 0 bases, and 10 bases lay in between. Germline V CDR1 and CDR2: SGHRS, YFSETQ.

This chain joins TRBV6-5 and TRBJ1-4; no clear D. CDR3 size: 14 residues. CDR1 and CDR2 (germline): MNHEY, SVGAGI. V was cut by 4 bases and J by 7 bases, with 13 bases left in between. In DNA form, the CDR3 reads TGTGCCAGCAGTTTTGGGTCCAGAGGTGAAAAACTGTTTTTT. Its translation is CASSFGSRGEKLFF.

This rearrangement joins TRBV5-1 to TRBJ1-4; 8 bases align to TRBD1. Germline lookup yields CDR1 SGHRS and CDR2 YFSETQ. The V segment lost 4 bases and the J segment 5 bases; nucleotides outside the gene matches: 10. This CDR3 has 16 residues. This chain's CDR3 is CASSRGSGGANEKLFF. The DNA for the CDR3 is TGCGCCAGCAGCCGGGGGTCAGGGGGCGCGAATGAAAAACTGTTTTTT.

The rearrangement links TRBV6-5 to TRBJ1-5; D is uncertain. Germline values: CDR1 MNHEY, CDR2 SVGAGI. This CDR3 is built from 12 residues. Between the trimmed V and J ends, which lost 8 bases and 7 bases, there was a span of 12 bases. The CDR3 region is CASRRDWQPQHF. Here the CDR3 DNA reads TGTGCCAGCCGAAGGGATTGGCAGCCCCAGCATTTT.

This rearrangement joins TRBV2 to TRBJ1-2, with TRBD1 matching over 7 bases. CDR1 SNHLY and CDR2 FYNNEI come from the germline V gene. CDR3 length: 13 residues. With 6 bases clipped from V and 7 bases from J, the junction kept 8 bases outside the gene matches. CDR3 loop: CASSRDRVSGYTF. The CDR3 coding sequence is TGTGCCAGCAGCCGGGACAGAGTAAGTGGCTACACCTTC.